This T cell receptor (beta chain) was sequenced in a study of Tregs in tolerant kidney transplant recipients. General study points: Few patients were studied, so findings need validation in larger groups. Biological reproducibility was not directly addressed in this study. The most relevant donor-specific Treg TCRbeta repertoire apparently came from expansion with activated donor B cells.

Germline CDR1 is LGHNT and CDR2 is FRNRAP. Trimming pared 4 bases from V and 7 bases from J, leaving 16 bases between. The CDR3 has 14 residues. Here immunoSEQ multiplex PCR was the method, and the copy in TCRdb shows in-frame clones only, minus some. The sample contains some 240,000 clones, 84% of which appear only once. On this clone itself: What it binds is unknown.

CD4+CD25+CD127- Tregs, CD4+CD25- non-Tregs, CD4 and CD8 cells were sorted. This TCR derives from a human donor in good health. Specimen: CD4+ T cells from blood. The chain combines TRBV12-5 with TRBJ1-2; TRBD1 might be the D (5 bases). In DNA, the CDR3 is TGTGCTAGTGGTTCCCCGAACCGCGGGGGTGGCTACACCTTC. Its protein product is CASGSPNRGGGYTF.